Presented here are 23 T cell receptor beta chains from one specimen sequenced in a study of blood T cell repertoires in COVID-19. The method was immunoSEQ multiplex PCR; TCRdb's version includes in-frame clones alone and lacks a portion of them. The sample consists of 200,000 to 250,000 clones, 86% of them appearing once. Sequences were obtained from PBMCs or T cells enriched from blood (not recorded which). The receptors derive from a woman in her forties or fifties who had recovered from COVID-19.

This clone has only a few counts. The chain is built from TRBV3-1 (or the pseudogene TRBV3-2) and TRBJ2-5, with TRBD2 matching 12 bases. Germline V gene data show CDR1 as LGHDT and CDR2 as YNNKEL (reference sequence). The V and J ends lost 1 base and 5 bases, in that order; junction bases with no gene match: 8. The CDR3 contains 17 residues. The CDR3 bases are TGTGCCAGCAGCCAAGGCCTGACTAGCGGGGGCCCTGAGACCCAGTACTTC. Encoded protein: CASSQGLTSGGPETQYF.

In its sample, this clone was seen a few times. The J gene is TRBJ1-1, the V gene TRBV19; D may be TRBD1 (5 bases). The germline V gene has CDR1 LNHDA and CDR2 SQIVND (reference sequence). This CDR3 is 14 amino acids long. V was shortened by 1 base and J by 3 bases, with 9 bases between the two germline ends. The CDR3 nucleotides read TGTGCCAGTAGTATAGGCAGGGTATACACTGAAGCTTTCTTT. Translation gives CASSIGRVYTEAFF.

V usage is TRBV30 and J usage is TRBJ1-3; D possibly corresponds to TRBD1 (5 bases). Per the germline V gene, CDR1 is GTSNPN and CDR2 is SVGIG (reference sequence). There are 16 residues in the CDR3. Between the trimmed V and J ends, which lost 1 base and 4 bases, there was a span of 17 bases. CDR3 amino acids: CAWSDLVRGVGNTIYF. DNA of the CDR3: TGTGCCTGGAGTGACCTCGTGCGGGGGGTGGGAAACACCATATATTTT.

The chain carries TRBV7-9 and TRBJ2-1; 11 positions agree with TRBD1. J was trimmed by 8 bases and V by 5 bases; bases with no gene match: 5. The CDR3 has 14 residues. Looked up from germline, CDR1 is SEHNR and CDR2 is FQNEAQ (reference sequence). CDR3 sequence reads: CASSLGQGAHEQFF. CDR3 nucleotide sequence: TGTGCCAGCAGCCTAGGACAGGGGGCGCATGAGCAGTTCTTC.

The chain links TRBV30 to TRBJ1-6, with a possible D match to TRBD1 (5 bases). Germline CDR1 GTSNPN, CDR2 SVGIG (reference sequence). The CDR3 is made up of 13 amino acids. Trimming pared 4 bases from V and 4 bases from J, leaving 8 bases between. CDR3 sequence (DNA): TGTGCCTGGACACAGGTTTATAATTCACCCCTCCACTTT. As protein: CAWTQVYNSPLHF.

The chain is built from TRBV7-9 and TRBJ1-1, with 9 bases lining up with TRBD1. The CDR3 has 16 amino acids. CDR1 SEHNR and CDR2 FQNEAQ come from the germline V gene (reference sequence). J lost 5 bases, V lost 5 bases, and 12 bases had no gene match. DNA for the CDR3: TGTGCCAGCAGCCTGACGACAGGGGGTTGGAGAACTGAAGCTTTCTTT. Protein sequence: CASSLTTGGWRTEAFF.

The V and J genes are TRBV24-1 and TRBJ2-1, with TRBD1 matching over 7 bases. The CDR3 loop spans 15 amino acids. V shed 4 bases and J 3 bases; nucleotides not matched to a gene: 5. Germline loops: CDR1 KGHDR, CDR2 SFDVKD. The CDR3 region has the DNA TGTGCCACCAGTGACGCAGACAGGGTCTACAATGAGCAGTTCTTC. Amino acids: CATSDADRVYNEQFF.

The chain is built from TRBV12-3 or TRBV12-4 and TRBJ1-5, with D possibly TRBD1 on 6 matching bases. The V gene lost 5 bases and the J gene lost 2 bases, with 7 bases spanning the gap. The CDR3 consists of 13 residues. Here the CDR3 reads CASSRQGNQPQHF. In nucleotides, the CDR3 is TGTGCCAGCAGTAGACAGGGCAATCAGCCCCAGCATTTT.

The V call is TRBV11-2, the J call TRBJ1-5, with a tentative D call TRBD1 (6 bases). Looked up from germline, CDR1 is SGHAT and CDR2 is FQNNGV. This CDR3 spans 15 amino acids. Trimming cost V 5 bases and J 6 bases, with 17 bases left between them. Here the CDR3 reads CASSHRTGSGQPQHF. As DNA, the CDR3 is TGTGCCAGCAGCCATCGTACAGGGTCAGGTCAGCCCCAGCATTTT.

The chain carries TRBV7-9 and TRBJ1-1; 11 positions agree with TRBD1. The CDR3 has 15 residues. Germline CDR1 reads SEHNR; CDR2 reads FQNEAQ (reference sequence). Trimming removed 5 bases from V and 3 bases from J; junction bases left unmatched: 5. CDR3 region: CASSRTGGRDTEAFF. The DNA of the CDR3 is TGTGCCAGCAGCCGGACAGGGGGCAGAGACACTGAAGCTTTCTTT.

The J gene is TRBJ1-3, the V gene TRBV4-3; 7 nucleotides match TRBD1. CDR3 length: 15 residues. Per the germline V gene, CDR1 is LGHNA and CDR2 is YSLEER. J gave up 2 bases and V 0 bases, and 1 base lay outside the gene matches. CDR3 protein: CASSQDGTAGNTIYF. The CDR3 nucleotides read TGCGCCAGCAGCCAAGATGGGACAGCTGGAAACACCATATATTTT.

This chain connects TRBV6-5 to TRBJ1-2, with 11 bases that match TRBD1. V trimming: 6 bases; J trimming: 6 bases; junction bases outside the gene matches: 9. The CDR3 is 15 residues long. Germline CDR1 is MNHEY and CDR2 is SVGAGI. CDR3 sequence: CASRKPGQGEHGYTF. For the CDR3, the DNA is TGTGCCAGCAGAAAGCCGGGACAGGGGGAACATGGCTACACCTTC.

V usage is TRBV5-1 and J usage is TRBJ2-5, with 12 bases identical to TRBD2. The CDR3 runs to 19 residues. V shed 0 bases and J 0 bases; nucleotides not matched to a gene: 9. The germline V gene has CDR1 SGHRS and CDR2 YFSETQ. The CDR3 is CASSLAGLAGIGYQETQYF. In nucleotides, the CDR3 is TGCGCCAGCAGCTTGGCTGGACTAGCGGGAATAGGGTACCAAGAGACCCAGTACTTC.

This chain connects TRBV18 to TRBJ1-2; D not certain. The CDR3 is 10 amino acids. In germline, CDR1 is KGHSH, CDR2 LQKENI. V lost 6 bases, J lost 7 bases, and 6 bases lay in between. CDR3 sequence reads: CASSTGGYTF. CDR3 nucleotides: TGTGCCAGCTCGACGGGTGGCTACACCTTC.

The table lists this clone with a few counts. The chain links TRBV9 to TRBJ1-5; D possibly corresponds to TRBD1 (6 bases). The germline V gene has CDR1 SGDLS and CDR2 YYNGEE. The CDR3 sequence is 18 residues long. V was trimmed by 2 bases and J by 0 bases, leaving 18 bases between them. The CDR3 nucleotides are TGTGCCAGCAGCGTCTCCACGGGACAAAGCGATAGCAATCAGCCCCAGCATTTT. Translated, it gives CASSVSTGQSDSNQPQHF.

V gene TRBV15 combines with J gene TRBJ1-2; the match to TRBD1 covers 7 bases. The CDR3 spans 13 residues. Germline loops: CDR1 LNHNV, CDR2 YYDKDF (reference sequence). The V segment lost 7 bases and the J segment 2 bases; nucleotides outside the gene matches: 4. Written as DNA, the CDR3 is TGTGCCACCAAACCGGGACAGAACTATGGCTACACCTTC. This codes for CATKPGQNYGYTF.

The genes are TRBV5-1 and TRBJ1-3, with TRBD1 matching 7 bases. From germline, CDR1 is SGHRS and CDR2 YFSETQ. The junction had 9 bases not matched to a gene; V was cut back by 4 bases and J by 2 bases. This CDR3 spans 16 amino acids. CDR3 in amino acids: CASSLDLQGTGNTIYF. The CDR3 region has the DNA TGCGCCAGCAGCCTGGATCTACAGGGGACTGGAAACACCATATATTTT. Full variable domain (rest looked up from reference TRBV5-1 and TRBJ1-3): KAGVTQTPRYLIKTRGQQVTLSCSPISGHRSVSWYQQTPGQGLQFLFEYFSETQRNKGNFPGRFSGRQFSNSRSEMNVSTLELGDSALYLCASSLDLQGTGNTIYFGEGSWLTVV.

This sequence joins TRBV10-3 and TRBJ2-5; 15 nucleotides agree with TRBD2. Germline values: CDR1 ENHRY, CDR2 SYGVKD. The junction had 4 bases not matched to a gene; V was cut back by 4 bases and J by 4 bases. CDR3 length: 16 residues. Written as DNA, the CDR3 is TGTGCCATCAGTGGCCGGACTAGCGGGGGGGCAGAGACCCAGTACTTC. Protein: CAISGRTSGGAETQYF.

The V gene is TRBV6-5, the J gene TRBJ1-4; no reliable D call. V lost 5 bases, J lost 3 bases, and 7 bases lay in between. The CDR3 runs to 13 residues. CDR1 is MNHEY and CDR2 is SVGAGI in the germline V gene. CDR3 region: CASSRESNEKLFF. Here the CDR3 DNA reads TGTGCCAGCAGTCGGGAGTCTAATGAAAAACTGTTTTTT.

The chain is built from TRBV19 and TRBJ1-2; 10 bases map to TRBD1. V shed 7 bases, J shed 3 bases, and the junction held 5 bases outside the gene matches. CDR1 and CDR2 (germline): LNHDA, SQIVND (reference sequence). This CDR3 spans 14 amino acids. CDR3 in DNA: TGTGCCAGTAATAGGGACAGGGGAGACTATGGCTACACCTTC. Its protein is CASNRDRGDYGYTF.

This chain connects TRBV30 to TRBJ1-6, with 9 bases lining up with TRBD1. The CDR3 contains 14 residues. Germline V gene data show CDR1 as GTSNPN and CDR2 as SVGIG (reference sequence). The ends lost 4 bases at V and 6 bases at J; junction bases unmatched: 4. The CDR3 loop reads CAWMRDRVNSPLHF. In DNA form, the CDR3 reads TGTGCCTGGATGCGGGACAGGGTTAATTCACCCCTCCACTTT.

This chain uses TRBV24-1 with TRBJ2-3, with 8 bases lining up with TRBD1. The CDR3 is made up of 16 amino acids. Germline CDR1 reads KGHDR; CDR2 reads SFDVKD. V shed 5 bases and J 5 bases; nucleotides not matched to a gene: 11. CDR3 amino acids: CATSAGGRGQVDTQYF. In DNA form, the CDR3 reads TGTGCCACCAGTGCCGGGGGCAGGGGGCAGGTAGATACGCAGTATTTT.

This chain connects TRBV19 to TRBJ2-7, with 12 nucleotides matching TRBD2. CDR3 length equals 15 residues. Germline trimming cut 4 bases from V and 3 bases from J; bases unmatched to any gene: 4. Germline V lookup: CDR1 LNHDA, CDR2 SQIVND (reference sequence). DNA for the CDR3: TGTGCCAGTAGTACCCGGACTAGCGGGGTCTACGAGCAGTACTTC. It yields the protein CASSTRTSGVYEQYF.